This TCR beta chain stems from a study of neoadjuvant nivolumab and ipilimumab in lung cancer. Study observations and caveats: Resected tumors had greater TCR richness and clonality than uninvolved lung.

TCRdb keeps only in-frame clones here, not all; method: immunoSEQ multiplex PCR. The table lists 44,000 or so clones, roughly 89% of them singletons, with approximately 3.7% in the top ten. As for this clone: No antigen is known for it.

CDR3 length equals 16 residues. Germline V lookup: CDR1 SGDLS, CDR2 YYNGEE. Trimming cost V 3 bases and J 4 bases, with 17 bases left between them. This specimen consisted of blood, obtained before neoadjuvant nivolumab, alone or with ipilimumab. The receptor was isolated from an adult with non-small cell lung cancer. Some clones in this sample may be carry-over from other donors' samples. V is TRBV9 and J is TRBJ2-1; a possible D gene is TRBD2 (5 bases). This CDR3 is CASSAGVSGGYNEQFF. For the CDR3, the DNA is TGTGCCAGCAGCGCAGGTGTGAGTGGAGGATACAATGAGCAGTTCTTC.